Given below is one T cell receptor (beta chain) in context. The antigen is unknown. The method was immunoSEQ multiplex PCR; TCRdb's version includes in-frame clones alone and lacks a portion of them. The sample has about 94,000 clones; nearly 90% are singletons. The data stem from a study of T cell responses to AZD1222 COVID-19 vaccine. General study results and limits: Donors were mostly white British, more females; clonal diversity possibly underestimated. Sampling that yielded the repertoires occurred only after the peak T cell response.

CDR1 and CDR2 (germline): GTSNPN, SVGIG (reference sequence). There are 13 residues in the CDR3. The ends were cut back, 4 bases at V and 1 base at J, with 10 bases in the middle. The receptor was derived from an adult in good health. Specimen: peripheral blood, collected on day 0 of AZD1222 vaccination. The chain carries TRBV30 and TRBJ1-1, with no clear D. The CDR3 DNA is TGTGCCTGGACCCCGGCACCGAACACTGAAGCTTTCTTT. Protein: CAWTPAPNTEAFF.